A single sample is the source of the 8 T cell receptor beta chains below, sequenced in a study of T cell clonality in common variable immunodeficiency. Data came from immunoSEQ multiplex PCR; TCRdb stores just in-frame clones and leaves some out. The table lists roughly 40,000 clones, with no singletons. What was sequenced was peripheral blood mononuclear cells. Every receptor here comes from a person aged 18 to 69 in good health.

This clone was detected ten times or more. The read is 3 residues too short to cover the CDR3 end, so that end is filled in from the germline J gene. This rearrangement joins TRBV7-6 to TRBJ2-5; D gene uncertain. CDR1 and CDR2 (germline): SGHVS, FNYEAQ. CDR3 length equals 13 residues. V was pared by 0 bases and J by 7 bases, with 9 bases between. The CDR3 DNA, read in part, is TGTGCCAGCAGCTTAGCGAATGAGGTGACC. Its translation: CASSLANEVT. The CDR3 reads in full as CASSLANEVTQYF. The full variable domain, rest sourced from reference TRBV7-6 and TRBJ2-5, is GAGVSQSPRYKVTKRGQDVALRCDPISGHVSLYWYRQALGQGPEFLTYFNYEAQQDKSGLPNDRFSAERPEGSISTLTIQRTEQRDSAMYRCASSLANEVTQYFGPGTRLLVL.

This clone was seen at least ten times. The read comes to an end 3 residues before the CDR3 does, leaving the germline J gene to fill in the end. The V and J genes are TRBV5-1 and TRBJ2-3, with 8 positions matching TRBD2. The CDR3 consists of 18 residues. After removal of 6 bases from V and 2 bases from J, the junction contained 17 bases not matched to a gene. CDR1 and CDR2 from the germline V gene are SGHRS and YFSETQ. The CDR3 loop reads CASTGSLGFSGNTDTQYF. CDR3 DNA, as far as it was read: TGCGCCAGCACTGGTTCTTTGGGGTTTAGCGGGAACACAGATACG.

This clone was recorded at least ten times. Partial CDR3 DNA: TGCAGCGTTCTAGCCAAAAACATT. Protein product: CSVLAKNI. The whole CDR3 sequence is CSVLAKNIQYF. The chain is built from TRBV29-1 and TRBJ2-4; D is unclear. The CDR3 extends 3 residues past the end of the read, so its final part is completed from the germline J gene. V lost 5 bases, J lost 0 bases, and 2 bases lay in between. Germline V gene data show CDR1 as SQVTM and CDR2 as ANQGSEA. CDR3 length: 11 residues.

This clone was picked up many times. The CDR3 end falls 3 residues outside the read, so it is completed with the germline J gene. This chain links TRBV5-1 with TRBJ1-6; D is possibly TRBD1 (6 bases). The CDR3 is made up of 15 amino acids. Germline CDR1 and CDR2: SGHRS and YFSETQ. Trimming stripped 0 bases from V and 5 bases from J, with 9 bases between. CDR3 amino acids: CASSLEPGDNSPLHF. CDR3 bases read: TGCGCCAGCAGCTTGGAGCCAGGGGATAATTCACCC.

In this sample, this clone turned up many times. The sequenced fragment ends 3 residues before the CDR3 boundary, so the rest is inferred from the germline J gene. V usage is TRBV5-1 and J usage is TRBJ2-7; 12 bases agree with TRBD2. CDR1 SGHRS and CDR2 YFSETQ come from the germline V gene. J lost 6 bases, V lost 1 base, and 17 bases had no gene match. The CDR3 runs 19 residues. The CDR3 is CASSLMGLAGGPLDREQYF. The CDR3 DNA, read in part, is TGCGCCAGCAGCTTGATGGGGCTAGCGGGGGGGCCGCTGGATCGCGAG.

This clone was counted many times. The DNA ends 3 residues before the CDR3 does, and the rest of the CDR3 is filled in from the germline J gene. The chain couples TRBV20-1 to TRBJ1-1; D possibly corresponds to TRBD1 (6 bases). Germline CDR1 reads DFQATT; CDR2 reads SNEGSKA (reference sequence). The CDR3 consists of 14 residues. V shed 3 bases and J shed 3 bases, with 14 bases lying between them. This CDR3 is CSARGGALDTEAFF. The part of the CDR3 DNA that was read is TGCAGTGCTAGGGGGGGGGCATTGGACACTGAA.

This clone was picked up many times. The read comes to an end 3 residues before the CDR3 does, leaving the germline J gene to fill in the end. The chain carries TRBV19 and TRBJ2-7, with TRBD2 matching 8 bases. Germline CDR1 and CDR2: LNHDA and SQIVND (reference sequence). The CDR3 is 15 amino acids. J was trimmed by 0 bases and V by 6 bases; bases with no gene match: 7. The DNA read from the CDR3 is TGTGCCAGTAGATACTCAGCGGGAGTCTCCTACGAG. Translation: CASRYSAGVSYE. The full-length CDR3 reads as CASRYSAGVSYEQYF.

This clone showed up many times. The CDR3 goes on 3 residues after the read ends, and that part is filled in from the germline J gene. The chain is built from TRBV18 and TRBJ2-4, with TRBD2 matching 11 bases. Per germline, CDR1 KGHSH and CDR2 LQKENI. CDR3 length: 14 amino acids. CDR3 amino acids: CASSAASGTSGQYF. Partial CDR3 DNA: TGTGCCAGCTCAGCCGCTTCCGGGACTAGCGGT.